This T cell receptor (beta chain) was captured in a study of regulatory T cells in long-lasting Graves disease. There are 11 residues in the CDR3. Germline values: CDR1 LNHDA, CDR2 SQIVND (reference sequence). The V gene lost 8 bases and the J gene lost 4 bases, with 8 bases spanning the gap. Overall study results and limits: Relative to new patients (around 1,000), persistent patients exhibited greater sharing of public clonotypes (more than 2,500).

This clonotype has a count of ten or more. Its antigen remains unidentified. The TCR beta library used iRepertoire HTBI primers with Arm-PCR amplification of CDR3. Authors' analysis steps: Identification across samples found fewer than 65 TRBV and around 15 TRBJ segments. Each CDR3 protein gets one entry after TCRdb re-called the multiplex PCR reads with MiXCR. In this record, the V and J calls reflect TCRdb's handling and not the investigators' own analysis. The sample has some 500,000 distinct CDR3 sequences, about 13% seen once; the top ten hold about 9.1%. The time point is: newly diagnosed GD, antithyroid drugs for less than 3 months. The TCR library was made from RNA extracted from PBMCs. These data also formed part of another study, on T cells in Graves' hyperthyroidism and ophthalmopathy. From that study: The diagnostic basis comprised clinical symptoms, serum thyroxine and TRAb, thyroid ultrasound and orbital computed tomography. HTBI primers drove first-round RT-PCR of the TCR CDR3.

The origin of this receptor is a man under 40 with Graves disease. The chain employs TRBV19 and TRBJ1-1; D is uncertain. The material sequenced was peripheral blood mononuclear cells (PBMCs), taken at new diagnosis, from a patient treated with antithyroid drugs. Here the CDR3 reads CASASATEAFF. Here the CDR3 DNA reads TGTGCCAGTGCGTCGGCCACTGAAGCTTTCTTT.